This record concerns one TCR beta chain sequence. The target antigen is unknown. The data were obtained in a study of post-analysis software for immune sequencing data. Unique molecular identifiers were built into the TCR beta cDNA libraries. TCRdb independently ran MiXCR on the PCR reads; one entry per CDR3 protein. This sample carries about 820,000 distinct CDR3 sequences, around 53% of them seen once, and the ten largest clones take roughly 4.4%. The length of the CDR3 is 19 residues. V lost 2 bases, J lost 1 base, and 10 bases stayed unmatched. The germline V gene has CDR1 SGHRS and CDR2 YFSETQ. The study's findings and limits: Patients showed TRBV5-6, TRBV5-1 and TRBV20-1 among a few TRBV segments more frequent than in controls.

The material sequenced was blood. The source of this sequence is a girl aged 10 to 17 with multiple sclerosis. The gene calls are TRBV5-1 and TRBJ2-1; 12 nucleotides match TRBD2. CDR3 residues: CASSFSQTSGSLSYNEQFF. In DNA, the CDR3 is TGCGCCAGCAGCTTTAGCCAGACTAGCGGGAGTCTATCCTACAATGAGCAGTTCTTC.